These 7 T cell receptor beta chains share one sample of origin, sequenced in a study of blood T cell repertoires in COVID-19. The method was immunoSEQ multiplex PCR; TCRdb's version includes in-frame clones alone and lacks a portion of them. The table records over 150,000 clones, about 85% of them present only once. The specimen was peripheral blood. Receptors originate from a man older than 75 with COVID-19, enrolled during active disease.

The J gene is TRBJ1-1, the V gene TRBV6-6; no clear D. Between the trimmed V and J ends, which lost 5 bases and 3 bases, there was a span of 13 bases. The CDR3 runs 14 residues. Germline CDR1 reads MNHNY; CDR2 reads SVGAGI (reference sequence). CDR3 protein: CASSRAAVHTEAFF. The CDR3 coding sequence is TGTGCCAGCAGTCGGGCCGCGGTACACACTGAAGCTTTCTTT.

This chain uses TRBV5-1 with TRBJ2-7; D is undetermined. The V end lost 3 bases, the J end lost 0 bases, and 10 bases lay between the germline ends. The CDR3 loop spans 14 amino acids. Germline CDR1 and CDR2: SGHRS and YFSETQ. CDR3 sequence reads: CASSSVAPSYEQYF. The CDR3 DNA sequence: TGCGCCAGCAGCTCCGTAGCCCCCTCCTACGAGCAGTACTTC.

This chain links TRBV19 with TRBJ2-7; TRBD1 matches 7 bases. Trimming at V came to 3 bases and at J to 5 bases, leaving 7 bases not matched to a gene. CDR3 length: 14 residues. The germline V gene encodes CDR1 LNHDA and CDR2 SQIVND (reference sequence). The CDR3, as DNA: TGTGCCAGTAGTATTGGTCAGGGGGACCACGAGCAGTACTTC. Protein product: CASSIGQGDHEQYF.

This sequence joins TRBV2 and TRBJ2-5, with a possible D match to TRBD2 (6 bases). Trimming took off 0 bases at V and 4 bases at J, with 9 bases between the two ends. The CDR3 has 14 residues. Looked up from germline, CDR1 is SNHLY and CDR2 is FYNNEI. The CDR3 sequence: CASSEAEGRETQYF. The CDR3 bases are TGTGCCAGCAGTGAAGCGGAGGGGCGAGAGACCCAGTACTTC. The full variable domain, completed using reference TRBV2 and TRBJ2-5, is EPEVTQTPSHQVTQMGQEVILRCVPISNHLYFYWYRQILGQKVEFLVSFYNNEISEKSEIFDDQFSVERPDGSNFTLKIRSTKLEDSAMYFCASSEAEGRETQYFGPGTRLLVL.

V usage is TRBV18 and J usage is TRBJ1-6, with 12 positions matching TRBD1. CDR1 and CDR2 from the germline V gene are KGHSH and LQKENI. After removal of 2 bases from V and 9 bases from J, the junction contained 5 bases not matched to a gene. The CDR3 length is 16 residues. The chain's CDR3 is CASSPMGQGAGSPLHF. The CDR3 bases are TGTGCCAGCTCACCAATGGGACAGGGGGCAGGTTCACCCCTCCACTTT.

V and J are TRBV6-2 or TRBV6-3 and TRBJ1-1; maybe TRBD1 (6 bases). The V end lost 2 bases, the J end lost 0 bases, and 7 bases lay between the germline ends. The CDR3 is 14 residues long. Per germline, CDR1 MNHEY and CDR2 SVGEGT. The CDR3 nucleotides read TGTGCCAGCAGTTACAGGGGGATGAACACTGAAGCTTTCTTT. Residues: CASSYRGMNTEAFF.

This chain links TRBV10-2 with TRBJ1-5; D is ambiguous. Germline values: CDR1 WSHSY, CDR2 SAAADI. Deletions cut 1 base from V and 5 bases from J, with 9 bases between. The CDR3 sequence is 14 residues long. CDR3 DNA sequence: TGCGCCAGCAGTGAGTTCAGTGCGGATCAGCCCCAGCATTTT. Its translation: CASSEFSADQPQHF.